Below, 25 T cell receptor beta chains from the same sample are listed, as sequenced in a study of blood T cell repertoires in COVID-19. Profiled with immunoSEQ multiplex PCR; TCRdb holds only in-frame clones, not every one. Among tens of thousands of clones listed, about 90% were seen once. Sample: peripheral blood. These receptors all stem from a human donor with acute or convalescent COVID-19. The donor label of this sample is uncertain.

The chain links TRBV5-1 to TRBJ1-5; D ambiguous. This CDR3 has 15 amino acids. The V end was cut by 4 bases, the J end by 6 bases, with 17 bases between. Per germline, CDR1 SGHRS and CDR2 YFSETQ. Here the CDR3 DNA reads TGCGCCAGCAGCGCAGGCCCGGGGAGCGGTCAGCCCCAGCATTTT. It yields the protein CASSAGPGSGQPQHF.

V usage is TRBV4-2 and J usage is TRBJ1-2; D remains unclear. Germline loops: CDR1 LGHNA, CDR2 YNFKEQ. Trimming removed 0 bases at V and 8 bases at J, with 10 bases between. The CDR3 contains 13 residues. The CDR3 loop is CASSQDRVRGYTF. CDR3 in DNA: TGTGCCAGCAGCCAAGATCGAGTCCGAGGCTACACCTTC.

This clone occurred once. The rearrangement uses TRBV19 and TRBJ1-3; a possible D gene is TRBD1 (6 bases). Per germline, CDR1 LNHDA and CDR2 SQIVND (reference sequence). This CDR3 has 14 residues. V shed 7 bases and J shed 6 bases, with 16 bases lying between them. The CDR3 loop reads CASTPGRQENTIYF. The CDR3 nucleotides are TGTGCCAGTACCCCGGGGAGACAGGAAAACACCATATATTTT.

The chain employs TRBV28 and TRBJ2-1, with a tentative D call TRBD1 (6 bases). Germline V lookup: CDR1 MDHEN, CDR2 SYDVKM. Trimming pared 5 bases from V and 9 bases from J, leaving 14 bases between. CDR3 length: 13 amino acids. The CDR3 DNA is TGTGCCAGCAGTGAAACAGGGTATGGTGAGCAGTTCTTC. This codes for CASSETGYGEQFF.

This chain uses TRBV3-1 (or the pseudogene TRBV3-2) with TRBJ1-6; TRBD1 matches at 10 bases. From germline, CDR1 is LGHDT and CDR2 YNNKEL (reference sequence). With 2 bases clipped from V and 11 bases from J, the junction kept 3 bases outside the gene matches. This CDR3 contains 14 residues. This CDR3 reads CASSQRDRGTPLHF. The CDR3 DNA follows: TGTGCCAGCAGCCAAAGGGACAGGGGTACACCCCTCCACTTT.

This sequence joins TRBV7-6 and TRBJ2-6; possible D gene TRBD1, 6 bases. Germline CDR1 SGHVS, CDR2 FNYEAQ. V lost 1 base and J 1 base, leaving 11 bases between the germline ends. CDR3 size: 17 residues. This CDR3 reads CASSLELTGSGANVLTF. The CDR3 nucleotides read TGTGCCAGCAGCTTAGAGCTTACAGGGTCTGGGGCCAACGTCCTGACTTTC.

The rearrangement uses TRBV28 and TRBJ2-7; the match to TRBD2 covers 7 bases. CDR1 is MDHEN and CDR2 is SYDVKM in the germline V gene. V lost 0 bases, J lost 3 bases, and 5 bases stayed unmatched. The CDR3 consists of 15 residues. CDR3 loop: CASSLWTSNNYEQYF. The DNA of the CDR3 is TGTGCCAGCAGTTTATGGACTAGCAATAACTACGAGCAGTACTTC.

This clone was counted once. J is TRBJ2-7 and V is TRBV10-3; D perhaps matches TRBD1 (5 bases). This CDR3 spans 15 amino acids. V was shortened by 0 bases and J by 2 bases, with 11 bases between the two germline ends. The germline V gene has CDR1 ENHRY and CDR2 SYGVKD. CDR3: CAISESGRETYEQYF. The CDR3 nucleotides are TGTGCCATCAGTGAGTCGGGCAGGGAAACCTACGAGCAGTACTTC.

The chain recombines TRBV5-6 with TRBJ2-5, with D perhaps matching TRBD2 (6 bases). CDR1 SGHDT and CDR2 YYEEEE come from the germline V gene. The V and J ends lost 4 bases and 7 bases respectively, with 17 bases between them. The CDR3 length is 14 residues. The DNA for the CDR3 is TGTGCCAGCAGCCCGGCAGCCCCGCGGGGGACCCAGTACTTC. It is translated as CASSPAAPRGTQYF.

This clone came up a few times. This rearrangement joins TRBV30 to TRBJ1-5; D call uncertain. There are 13 residues in the CDR3. The V gene's germline CDR1 is GTSNPN and CDR2 SVGIG (reference sequence). Trimming removed 1 base at V and 4 bases at J, with 8 bases between. CDR3 DNA: TGTGCCTGGAGTGATCACAATAATCAGCCCCAGCATTTT. Its protein is CAWSDHNNQPQHF.

The rearrangement uses TRBV19 and TRBJ1-5, with D unresolved. Trimming took 1 base from V and 2 from J, leaving 15 bases between them. The CDR3 loop spans 17 amino acids. CDR1 and CDR2 (germline): LNHDA, SQIVND (reference sequence). For the CDR3, the DNA is TGTGCCAGTAGTATAGGAATGAAACTCGGGGGCAATCAGCCCCAGCATTTT. Translating it yields CASSIGMKLGGNQPQHF.

The V and J genes are TRBV5-8 and TRBJ2-7, with TRBD1 matching over 10 bases. The CDR3 is made up of 15 amino acids. CDR1 SGHTS and CDR2 YDEGEE come from the germline V gene. V dropped 0 bases and J dropped 0; count of bases not matched to a gene: 0. CDR3 amino acids: CASSLGQGASYEQYF. The CDR3 nucleotides read TGTGCCAGCAGCTTGGGACAGGGGGCCTCCTACGAGCAGTACTTC.

The chain couples TRBV3-1 (or the pseudogene TRBV3-2) to TRBJ2-5; 10 bases match TRBD2. Germline values: CDR1 LGHDT, CDR2 YNNKEL (reference sequence). The ends lost 7 bases at V and 5 bases at J; junction bases unmatched: 10. This CDR3 is 15 amino acids long. In nucleotides, the CDR3 is TGTGCCAGCACCGCGGTAGCGGGGGGTCGGGAGACCCAGTACTTC. Protein product: CASTAVAGGRETQYF.

The chain employs TRBV5-1 and TRBJ2-7; TRBD1 matches 9 bases. The CDR3 extends over 15 amino acids. Per germline, CDR1 SGHRS and CDR2 YFSETQ. Unmatched junction bases numbered 6, after V lost 4 bases and J lost 1 base. Written as DNA, the CDR3 is TGCGCCAGCAGCACGGCGACAGGGGGATCCTACGAGCAGTACTTC. Residues: CASSTATGGSYEQYF.

The chain carries TRBV19 and TRBJ1-1, with 9 bases identical to TRBD1. The CDR3 loop spans 20 amino acids. The germline V gene encodes CDR1 LNHDA and CDR2 SQIVND (reference sequence). Trimming took 7 bases from V and 0 from J; bases not matched to a gene: 21. The CDR3 nucleotides read TGTGCCAGTACCGCGGGGGACAGGGCCCCCGCTCCCCTGATGAACACTGAAGCTTTCTTT. Amino acid sequence: CASTAGDRAPAPLMNTEAFF. The full variable domain, rest sourced from reference TRBV19 and TRBJ1-1, is DGGITQSPKYLFRKEGQNVTLSCEQNLNHDAMYWYRQDPGQGLRLIYYSQIVNDFQKGDIAEGYSVSREKKESFPLTVTSAQKNPTAFYLCASTAGDRAPAPLMNTEAFFGQGTRLTVV.

The chain links TRBV7-2 to TRBJ1-5; D is possibly TRBD1 (5 bases). This CDR3 comprises 13 residues. The V end was cut by 3 bases, the J end by 7 bases, with 10 bases between. Germline V gene data show CDR1 as SGHTA and CDR2 as FQGNSA. The DNA of the CDR3 is TGTGCCAGCAGCTTTCGGGAGGGGCAGCCCCAGCATTTT. It codes for CASSFREGQPQHF.

This chain uses TRBV5-1 with TRBJ2-1; TRBD1 matches 8 bases. Germline loops: CDR1 SGHRS, CDR2 YFSETQ. J was trimmed by 5 bases and V by 4 bases; bases with no gene match: 2. The CDR3 consists of 13 residues. The CDR3 protein is CASSRTGNNEQFF. The CDR3 DNA follows: TGCGCCAGCAGCCGGACAGGGAACAATGAGCAGTTCTTC.

The rearrangement uses TRBV24-1 and TRBJ2-7, with 8 bases identical to TRBD2. The CDR3 is 14 amino acids. The J segment lost 3 bases and the V segment lost 2 bases, leaving 2 bases of the junction unmatched. Germline V gene lookup returns CDR1 KGHDR and CDR2 SFDVKD. This CDR3 is CATSDSGTSYEQYF. The CDR3, as DNA: TGTGCCACCAGTGATTCCGGGACTAGCTACGAGCAGTACTTC.

This clone occurred a few times. This chain uses TRBV29-1 with TRBJ2-2; 8 nucleotides agree with TRBD2. V shed 4 bases and J 4 bases; nucleotides not matched to a gene: 8. The CDR3 is 15 amino acids. Germline CDR1 SQVTM, CDR2 ANQGSEA. The CDR3 sequence is CSVVVAGTPTGELFF. The CDR3, as DNA: TGCAGCGTTGTTGTAGCGGGGACCCCCACCGGGGAGCTGTTTTTT.

The V and J genes are TRBV4-1 and TRBJ1-1; D unresolved. The germline gives CDR1 MGHRA, CDR2 YSYEKL. This CDR3 has 13 amino acids. Trimming stripped 4 bases from V and 0 bases from J, with 6 bases between. The CDR3 loop is CASSPSVNTEAFF. DNA for the CDR3: TGCGCCAGCAGCCCTTCGGTGAACACTGAAGCTTTCTTT.

A single count supports this clone. This chain connects TRBV12-3 or TRBV12-4 to TRBJ2-1; 9 bases fit TRBD1. This CDR3 comprises 13 residues. The trim removed 6 bases at V and 7 bases at J, leaving 4 bases unmatched. The CDR3 sequence is CASRPQGANEQFF. The CDR3 nucleotides read TGTGCCAGCAGACCACAGGGGGCAAATGAGCAGTTCTTC.

The chain combines TRBV28 with TRBJ1-5; weak D call: TRBD1 (6 bases). V was shortened by 3 bases and J by 3 bases, with 9 bases between the two germline ends. Germline CDR1 and CDR2: MDHEN and SYDVKM. The CDR3 spans 14 residues. CDR3 coding DNA: TGTGCCAGCAGTTTGGGGGGGGCCAATCAGCCCCAGCATTTT. Its translation: CASSLGGANQPQHF.

This clone was seen only once. The V gene is TRBV15, the J gene TRBJ1-2; a possible D gene is TRBD1 (5 bases). CDR3 length: 15 residues. Looked up from germline, CDR1 is LNHNV and CDR2 is YYDKDF (reference sequence). V dropped 0 bases and J dropped 6 bases, with 14 bases sitting between them. DNA for the CDR3: TGTGCCACCAGCAGAGATACCAAGGGGCAGAATGGCTACACCTTC. Residues: CATSRDTKGQNGYTF.

A single count supports this clone. The rearrangement uses TRBV2 and TRBJ1-5; 10 nucleotides match TRBD1. J was trimmed by 4 bases and V by 6 bases; bases with no gene match: 3. The CDR3 is made up of 14 amino acids. Germline V gene lookup returns CDR1 SNHLY and CDR2 FYNNEI. The CDR3 reads CASSRDRGNQPQHF. As DNA, the CDR3 is TGTGCCAGCAGCCGGGACAGGGGTAATCAGCCCCAGCATTTT.

The chain's CDR3 is CASSQDQTGATGELFF. CDR3 bases: TGTGCCAGCAGCCAAGACCAGACAGGGGCCACCGGGGAGCTGTTTTTT. The V call is TRBV4-2, the J call TRBJ2-2; 8 nucleotides line up with TRBD1. V shed 0 bases and J 4 bases; nucleotides not matched to a gene: 4. Germline V gene data show CDR1 as LGHNA and CDR2 as YNFKEQ. There are 16 residues in the CDR3.